The sequence of this TCR beta chain was determined in a study of blood T cell repertoires in COVID-19. At the level of the study: The United States, Italy and Spain provided the acute and convalescent COVID-19 samples.

To note about this clone: The junction departs from the called germline gene at one end, perhaps through a read error.

This CDR3 has 13 residues. Germline values: CDR1 MNHNS, CDR2 SASEGT. Produced via immunoSEQ multiplex PCR; TCRdb's table is partial and in-frame only. This table holds over 50,000 clones, just under 80% found once. The sample was peripheral blood. The chain combines TRBV6-1 with TRBJ1-4; D not certain. The TCR sequence derives from a human donor with active or convalescent COVID-19. The donor label of this sample is uncertain. The CDR3 is CASSDGPNEKVFF. CDR3 bases: TGTGCCAGCAGTGACGGTCCAAATGAAAAAGTGTTTTTT.